Only a few counts were recorded for the clone carrying this T cell receptor (beta chain). Germline assignment: CDR1 DFQATT and CDR2 SNEGSKA (reference sequence). Trimming pared 5 bases from V and 6 bases from J, leaving 14 bases between. The CDR3 sequence is 13 residues long. TCRdb analysed the 5' RACE reads with MiXCR anew, one entry per CDR3 protein. The sample has about 320,000 distinct CDR3 sequences, around 10% seen once; the top ten hold approximately 3%. The data were obtained in a study of T cells after yellow fever vaccination. This receptor was obtained from a man between 18 and 35 years old who received the YFV17D yellow fever vaccine. This chain uses TRBV20-1 with TRBJ1-5, with D perhaps TRBD1 (6 bases). Here the sequenced sample was CD4+ T cells sorted from PBMCs, taken 45 days after the yellow fever booster vaccination. CDR3 nucleotide sequence: TGCAGTGCTTCGACAGGACAAGCTCAGCCCCAGCATTTT. As protein: CSASTGQAQPQHF.